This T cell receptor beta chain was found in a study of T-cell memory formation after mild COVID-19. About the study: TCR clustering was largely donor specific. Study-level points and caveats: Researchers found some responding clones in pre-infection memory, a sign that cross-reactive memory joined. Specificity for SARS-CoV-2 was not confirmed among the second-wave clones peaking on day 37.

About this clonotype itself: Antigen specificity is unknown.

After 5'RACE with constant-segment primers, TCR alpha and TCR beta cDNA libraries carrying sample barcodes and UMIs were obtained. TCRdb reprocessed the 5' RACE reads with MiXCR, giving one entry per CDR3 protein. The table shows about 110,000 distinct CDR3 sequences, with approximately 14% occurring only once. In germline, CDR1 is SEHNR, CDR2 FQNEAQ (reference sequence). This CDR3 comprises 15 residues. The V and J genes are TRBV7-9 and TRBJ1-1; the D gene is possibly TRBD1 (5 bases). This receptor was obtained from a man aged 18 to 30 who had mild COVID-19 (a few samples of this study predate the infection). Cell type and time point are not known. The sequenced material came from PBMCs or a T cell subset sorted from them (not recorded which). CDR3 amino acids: CANEGPGNMNTEAFF. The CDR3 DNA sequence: TGTGCTAACGAGGGTCCAGGGAACATGAACACTGAAGCTTTCTTT.